Presented here are 27 T cell receptor beta chains from one specimen sequenced in a study of shared clonotypes between healthy human individuals. Method: immunoSEQ multiplex PCR; TCRdb's copy keeps in-frame clones and lacks some. The sample yields a few million clones, around 93% seen once. Source material: naive CD4+ T cells from PBMCs. The subset was: CD45RA+ positively selected. The receptor set was obtained from a man aged 18-30 years in good health. Some clones in this sample may be carry-over from other donors' samples.

This clone has just one count. The V call is TRBV25-1, the J call TRBJ2-7; D possibly corresponds to TRBD2 (6 bases). The CDR3 loop spans 14 amino acids. V lost 2 bases and J 4 bases, leaving 12 bases between the germline ends. From germline, CDR1 is MGHDK and CDR2 SYGVNS. In DNA, the CDR3 is TGTGCCAGCAGTGAAGCGGGATCGTTTTACGAGCAGTACTTC. The encoded protein is CASSEAGSFYEQYF.

The CDR3 region is CASSIPIGPNSNQPQHF. CDR3 DNA sequence: TGTGCCAGTAGTATCCCCATAGGGCCGAATAGCAATCAGCCCCAGCATTTT. The chain employs TRBV19 and TRBJ1-5; D not certain. CDR1 is LNHDA, CDR2 SQIVND, per germline (reference sequence). V shed 3 bases and J shed 0 bases, with 15 bases lying between them. The CDR3 runs 17 residues.

V and J are TRBV5-1 and TRBJ2-1; 8 nucleotides line up with TRBD2. This CDR3 has 15 amino acids. V gave up 3 bases and J gave up 6 bases; unmatched junction bases: 8. The germline V gene encodes CDR1 SGHRS and CDR2 YFSETQ. The DNA of the CDR3 is TGCGCCAGCAGCTCGACTAGCGCAAGGGCCAATGAGCAGTTCTTC. Its translation: CASSSTSARANEQFF.

The gene calls are TRBV18 and TRBJ1-2; 11 nucleotides agree with TRBD1. Germline lookup yields CDR1 KGHSH and CDR2 LQKENI. The CDR3 is 15 residues long. The junction had 6 bases not matched to a gene; V was cut back by 3 bases and J by 6 bases. The CDR3 loop is CASSPGQGGRDGYTF. The CDR3 coding sequence is TGTGCCAGCTCACCGGGACAGGGGGGGCGAGATGGCTACACCTTC.

On this clone itself: Other DNA sequences of this sample code for an identical CDR3. This chain connects TRBV6-6 to TRBJ1-2; 8 bases agree with TRBD1. This CDR3 comprises 11 residues. CDR1 and CDR2 from the germline V gene are MNHNY and SVGAGI (reference sequence). J was trimmed by 8 bases and V by 5 bases; bases with no gene match: 1. The CDR3 DNA reads TGTGCCAGCAGTACAGGGGGAGGCTACACCTTC. Its translation is CASSTGGGYTF.

V usage is TRBV7-2 and J usage is TRBJ2-2, with 13 bases matching TRBD2. J gave up 6 bases and V 5 bases, and 6 bases lay outside the gene matches. CDR3 length: 16 amino acids. Germline values: CDR1 SGHTA, CDR2 FQGNSA. The CDR3 loop is CASSRRTSGRPGELFF. The CDR3 DNA reads as TGTGCCAGCAGCCGCCGGACTAGCGGGAGACCCGGGGAGCTGTTTTTT.

The chain couples TRBV2 to TRBJ1-5, with 10 bases that match TRBD1. In germline, CDR1 is SNHLY, CDR2 FYNNEI. V gave up 4 bases and J gave up 6 bases; unmatched junction bases: 18. The CDR3 length is 19 residues. CDR3 sequence: CASSGMTGGLLSEGQPQHF. The CDR3, as DNA: TGTGCCAGCAGTGGCATGACAGGGGGCCTCCTATCAGAGGGTCAGCCCCAGCATTTT.

The V call is TRBV6-6, the J call TRBJ2-7, with 10 nucleotides matching TRBD1. The trim removed 6 bases at V and 7 bases at J, leaving 12 bases unmatched. The CDR3 runs 15 residues. Germline V gene sequence: CDR1 MNHNY, CDR2 SVGAGI (reference sequence). The CDR3 DNA follows: TGTGCCAGCAGCGTTCAGACAGGGGGCGCGGGAGAGCAGTACTTC. Protein: CASSVQTGGAGEQYF.

V usage is TRBV6-1 and J usage is TRBJ2-5; D may correspond to TRBD1 or TRBD2 (6 bases each). Germline values: CDR1 MNHNS, CDR2 SASEGT. This CDR3 contains 15 residues. The V and J ends lost 1 base and 2 bases respectively, with 11 bases between them. The CDR3 bases are TGTGCCAGCAGTGAAGAGGGGGGCAGGCAAGAGACCCAGTACTTC. It yields the protein CASSEEGGRQETQYF.

The chain links TRBV6-4 to TRBJ2-3; no definite D call. CDR1 and CDR2 (germline): MRHNA, SNTAGT. The germline V and J ends were trimmed by 2 bases and 4 bases, with 4 bases remaining between them. The CDR3 runs to 12 residues. DNA of the CDR3: TGTGCCAGCAGTGACGACCCAGATACGCAGTATTTT. Protein sequence: CASSDDPDTQYF.

The chain links TRBV5-1 to TRBJ1-2; possibly TRBD1 for D (5 bases). The CDR3 length is 14 residues. Germline loops: CDR1 SGHRS, CDR2 YFSETQ. Trimming pared 3 bases from V and 4 bases from J, leaving 13 bases between. CDR3 nucleotide sequence: TGCGCCAGCAGCTCACAGGAGGGCGGCTATGGCTACACCTTC. Its protein product is CASSSQEGGYGYTF.

The rearrangement links TRBV2 to TRBJ2-1; possibly TRBD1 or TRBD2 for D (5 bases each). Germline values: CDR1 SNHLY, CDR2 FYNNEI. The CDR3 contains 14 residues. Deletions cut 4 bases from V and 0 bases from J, with 7 bases between. The CDR3 DNA is TGTGCCAGCAGTGGGGACGGCTCCTACAATGAGCAGTTCTTC. It translates to CASSGDGSYNEQFF.

This chain links TRBV7-9 with TRBJ1-4, with D possibly being TRBD1 (6 bases). The CDR3 runs 14 residues. Germline V CDR1 and CDR2: SEHNR, FQNEAQ (reference sequence). Trimming removed 0 bases from V and 5 bases from J, with 7 bases in between. CDR3 sequence reads: CASSLAQGNEKLFF. CDR3 nucleotides: TGTGCCAGCAGCTTAGCACAGGGAAATGAAAAACTGTTTTTT.

The V call is TRBV18, the J call TRBJ1-1, with unresolved D. The CDR3 loop spans 15 amino acids. In germline, CDR1 is KGHSH, CDR2 LQKENI. The V end was cut by 6 bases, the J end by 1 base, with 15 bases between. In DNA form, the CDR3 reads TGTGCCAGCTCCACGCTGCAAACTGAGAACACTGAAGCTTTCTTT. Its translation is CASSTLQTENTEAFF. Together with reference TRBV18 and TRBJ1-1, the CDR3 gives the full variable domain: NAGVMQNPRHLVRRRGQEARLRCSPMKGHSHVYWYRQLPEEGLKFMVYLQKENIIDESGMPKERFSAEFPKEGPSILRIQQVVRGDSAAYFCASSTLQTENTEAFFGQGTRLTVV.

This rearrangement joins TRBV6-5 to TRBJ2-6; TRBD1 matches at 8 bases. CDR3 length: 15 residues. CDR1 and CDR2 from the germline V gene are MNHEY and SVGAGI. The DNA of the CDR3 is TGTGCGACGCGGCAGGGGGCGAAAGGGGCCAACGTCCTGACTTTC. The encoded protein is CATRQGAKGANVLTF.

This chain connects TRBV5-1 to TRBJ2-1; D is perhaps TRBD1 or TRBD2 (5 bases each). The V and J ends lost 3 bases and 4 bases respectively, with 17 bases between them. Per the germline V gene, CDR1 is SGHRS and CDR2 is YFSETQ. This CDR3 contains 16 residues. CDR3 sequence reads: CASSSRVGTIYNEQFF. The CDR3 DNA reads TGCGCCAGCAGCTCAAGGGTCGGGACGATATACAATGAGCAGTTCTTC.

CDR3 DNA sequence: TGTGCCAGCAGTTTTACAGGGGTTCCCACTGAAGCTTTCTTT. This translates into CASSFTGVPTEAFF. The V and J genes are TRBV6-5 and TRBJ1-1; 7 bases are a match to TRBD1. Per the germline V gene, CDR1 is MNHEY and CDR2 is SVGAGI. This CDR3 region has 14 residues. J was trimmed by 4 bases and V by 4 bases; bases with no gene match: 6.

Concerning this clone itself: The sample holds other DNA sequences that translate to the same CDR3. The chain recombines TRBV2 with TRBJ2-7; the D is unclear. Germline assignment: CDR1 SNHLY and CDR2 FYNNEI. V was clipped by 5 bases and J by 2 bases, with 4 bases between them. The CDR3 is made up of 11 amino acids. CDR3 nucleotide sequence: TGTGCCAGCAGTAAAACCTACGAGCAGTACTTC. It translates to CASSKTYEQYF.

This chain links TRBV27 with TRBJ2-3; the D gene is possibly TRBD2 (5 bases). The V end was cut by 3 bases, the J end by 4 bases, with 11 bases between. The CDR3 totals 14 residues. Germline CDR1 and CDR2: MNHEY and SMNVEV (reference sequence). CDR3 protein: CASSFGGSADTQYF. The DNA of the CDR3 is TGTGCCAGCAGTTTTGGTGGGAGTGCAGATACGCAGTATTTT.

This clone occurred once. The gene calls are TRBV5-4 and TRBJ2-2; the D gene is possibly TRBD1 (5 bases). CDR3 length equals 13 residues. V gave up 6 bases and J gave up 2 bases, with 8 bases separating them. Germline V lookup: CDR1 SGHNT, CDR2 YYREEE (reference sequence). In DNA, the CDR3 is TGTGCCAGCACCCAGGGAAACACCGGGGAGCTGTTTTTT. This encodes CASTQGNTGELFF.

J is TRBJ2-7 and V is TRBV27, with D tentatively TRBD2 (7 bases). The ends were cut back, 6 bases at V and 6 bases at J, with 15 bases in the middle. CDR3 length equals 13 residues. Germline values: CDR1 MNHEY, CDR2 SMNVEV (reference sequence). This CDR3 is CASSQGRGAEQYF. CDR3 in DNA: TGTGCCAGCAGCCAGGGGAGGGGAGCCGAGCAGTACTTC.

As for this clone: The same CDR3 arises from other DNA sequences in this sample as well. V and J are TRBV5-1 and TRBJ2-5; 8 positions match TRBD2. J was trimmed by 4 bases and V by 3 bases; bases with no gene match: 5. The CDR3 is 14 residues long. Germline values: CDR1 SGHRS, CDR2 YFSETQ. CDR3 in DNA: TGCGCCAGCAGCTCGACGGGGGGGCGAGAGACCCAGTACTTC. It is translated as CASSSTGGRETQYF.

This clone was seen a single time. The gene calls are TRBV11-3 and TRBJ2-1; 7 positions agree with TRBD2. Trimming removed 0 bases from V and 7 bases from J; junction bases left unmatched: 6. The germline V gene has CDR1 SGHNT and CDR2 YENEEA. The CDR3 runs to 15 residues. The CDR3: CASSLDFGLGNEQFF. The CDR3 region has the DNA TGTGCCAGCAGCTTAGATTTTGGACTAGGGAATGAGCAGTTCTTC.

CDR3 DNA: TGCGCCAGCAGCTATACGGACCGCCTGATAGATATGAACACTGAAGCTTTCTTT. This sequence encodes CASSYTDRLIDMNTEAFF. This sequence joins TRBV5-1 and TRBJ1-1; D is unresolved. This CDR3 region has 18 residues. V lost 3 bases and J lost 0, with 21 bases in between. Per germline, CDR1 SGHRS and CDR2 YFSETQ.

A word on this clone: One junction end disagrees with the germline gene, perhaps due to a read error. The genes are TRBV14 and TRBJ2-4; D may be TRBD2 (6 bases). From germline, CDR1 is SGHDN and CDR2 FVKESK. This CDR3 comprises 13 residues. The CDR3 loop reads CASSQDPPGRGNF. The CDR3 nucleotides are TGTGCCAGCAGCCAAGACCCACCTGGCCGGGGGAACTTC.

This chain connects TRBV28 to TRBJ2-4, with TRBD2 matching 8 bases. In germline, CDR1 is MDHEN, CDR2 SYDVKM. With 0 bases clipped from V and 9 bases from J, the junction kept 16 bases outside the gene matches. The CDR3 covers 18 residues. In nucleotides, the CDR3 is TGTGCCAGCAGTTTATGGGGTCCTAGCGGGTCAGGGGTTGCCATTCAGTACTTC. Amino acids: CASSLWGPSGSGVAIQYF.

This clone was counted a single time. This chain connects TRBV2 to TRBJ1-3, with 7 bases aligning to TRBD1. V lost 8 bases and J lost 0; bases outside the gene matches: 19. Per the germline V gene, CDR1 is SNHLY and CDR2 is FYNNEI. This CDR3 contains 19 residues. CDR3 sequence: CASDRPRNRGRSSGNTIYF. CDR3 coding DNA: TGTGCCAGCGATCGGCCCCGAAACAGGGGAAGAAGCTCTGGAAACACCATATATTTT.